This TCR beta chain was sequenced in a study of blood T cell repertoires in COVID-19. Study-wide background: The United States, Italy and Spain supplied acute and convalescent COVID-19 samples.

The CDR3 runs to 14 residues. Trimming removed 3 bases at V and 8 bases at J, with 19 bases between. Germline V gene lookup returns CDR1 GTSNPN and CDR2 SVGIG (reference sequence). Libraries were prepared by immunoSEQ multiplex PCR; TCRdb keeps only in-frame clonotypes and omits some of them. Altogether fewer than 130,000 clones are present, approximately 85% being singletons, with the ten largest covering approximately 16%. The receptor was derived from a woman in her sixties with acute or convalescent COVID-19. This chain joins TRBV30 and TRBJ1-2; tentatively, D is TRBD1 (5 bases). The source material was peripheral blood. CDR3 loop: CAWSRTEGTRGYTF. CDR3 nucleotides: TGTGCCTGGAGCCGTACCGAGGGGACTAGGGGCTACACCTTC. Complete variable domain (other parts from reference TRBV30 and TRBJ1-2): SQTIHQWPATLVQPVGSPLSLECTVEGTSNPNLYWYRQAAGRGLQLLFYSVGIGQISSEVPQNLSASRPQDRQFILSSKKLLLSDSGFYLCAWSRTEGTRGYTFGSGTRLTVV.